This TCR beta chain came from a study of CD8+ T cells in alopecia areata. The junction had 5 bases not matched to a gene; V was cut back by 4 bases and J by 6 bases. From germline, CDR1 is MGHRA and CDR2 YSYEKL. This CDR3 is 13 amino acids long. Sequencing used cDNA as its template, made by extracting RNA and reverse transcribing it. Assay used: immunoSEQ multiplex PCR; TCRdb lists only in-frame clones, some missing. In the table there are under 40,000 clones, around half of which are singletons. Once sorted, CD4+ cells from about 5 patients yielded CD25+CD127- cells. V usage is TRBV4-1 and J usage is TRBJ1-1, with 7 bases matching TRBD1. Sequenced material: CD4+ Tregs sorted from blood. This sequence originates from a human donor with alopecia areata. CDR3 bases: TGCGCCAGCAGCCGTACCCAGGGGGCTGAAGCTTTCTTT. This codes for CASSRTQGAEAFF.